Described below is a single T cell receptor (beta chain) sequence and its context. This sample is drawn from a study of blood T cell repertoires in COVID-19. Study in general: T cells, B-cell-depleted T cells, or PBMCs provided the cDNA or gDNA that served as material.

Original analysis: Amplification of reference gene primers was used by the study to estimate nucleated cell counts. The assay was immunoSEQ multiplex PCR, and TCRdb's table has in-frame clones only and misses some. D and trimming were read from the DNA, whereas the V and J calls and clone size are those reported in that table. The repertoire includes under 85,000 clones, roughly four fifths of them detected once, and about 14% sits in the top ten. V lost 6 bases, J lost 1 base, and 8 bases lay in between. This CDR3 spans 13 amino acids. This chain links TRBV12-3 or TRBV12-4 with TRBJ2-3; D ambiguous. The source is a man aged 50 or older with COVID-19, enrolled during active disease. What was sequenced was peripheral blood. The CDR3 reads CASRVQGTDTQYF. The CDR3 nucleotides are TGTGCCAGCAGAGTACAAGGCACAGATACGCAGTATTTT.